The 11 T cell receptor beta chains below were found in one sample sequenced in a study of T cells after yellow fever vaccination. TCRdb re-derived calls from the 5' RACE reads in MiXCR, one entry per CDR3 protein. The repertoire holds around 350,000 distinct CDR3 sequences, with 6% to 8% as singletons. The specimen comprised PBMCs, sampled 5 days after the yellow fever booster vaccination. The receptors shown here come from a man between 25 and 39 years old who received the YFV17D yellow fever vaccine.

This sequence joins TRBV5-1 and TRBJ1-1, with 10 bases identical to TRBD1. V lost 4 bases to trimming and J lost 10 bases; unmatched junction nucleotides: 10. The CDR3 totals 14 residues. Germline loops: CDR1 SGHRS, CDR2 YFSETQ. CDR3 sequence (DNA): TGCGCCAGCAGCCGACCCGGGACAGGGGAACGAGCTTTCTTT. It specifies CASSRPGTGERAFF.

At least ten counts were recorded for this clonotype. This chain links TRBV7-8 with TRBJ2-5; D uncertain. The V gene lost 5 bases and the J gene lost 4 bases, with 17 bases spanning the gap. The germline gives CDR1 SGHVS, CDR2 FQNEAQ. The CDR3 is 15 residues long. The chain's CDR3 is CASSPSPAPSETQYF. CDR3 DNA: TGTGCCAGCAGCCCCTCTCCAGCGCCCTCAGAGACCCAGTACTTC.

The rearrangement links TRBV7-2 to TRBJ2-1; a possible D gene is TRBD2 (6 bases). The CDR3 has 13 amino acids. With 7 bases removed from V and 8 bases from J, the gap between germline ends came to 15 bases. Germline assignment: CDR1 SGHTA and CDR2 FQGNSA. For the CDR3, the DNA is TGTGCCAGCAATCTTTTCCCGGGGGATGAGCAGTTCTTC. It encodes CASNLFPGDEQFF.

The DNA of the CDR3 is TGCGCCAGCAGCCAAGATCGGCAGGGGAGGACCCAGTACTTC. Translation gives CASSQDRQGRTQYF. V usage is TRBV4-1 and J usage is TRBJ2-5; D is possibly TRBD1 (6 bases). The V gene lost 0 bases and the J gene lost 7 bases, with 12 bases spanning the gap. This CDR3 contains 14 residues. Germline V gene data show CDR1 as MGHRA and CDR2 as YSYEKL.

The chain employs TRBV12-3 or TRBV12-4 and TRBJ2-1, with 9 nucleotides matching TRBD1. This CDR3 region has 13 residues. V was clipped by 6 bases and J by 15 bases; unmatched bases: 12. The CDR3 DNA is TGTGCCAGCAGACGTTCCGGGACAGGGTCGGGGTTCTTC. Translating gives CASRRSGTGSGFF.

This clonotype was counted between two and nine times. The gene calls are TRBV6-5 and TRBJ2-1; D gene uncertain. V lost 0 bases and J lost 4, with 4 bases in between. The CDR3 extends over 13 amino acids. Looked up from germline, CDR1 is MNHEY and CDR2 is SVGAGI. Here the CDR3 DNA reads TGTGCCAGCAGTTACTCCAAGTACAATGAGCAGTTCTTC. This sequence encodes CASSYSKYNEQFF.

This rearrangement joins TRBV18 to TRBJ2-7, with D possibly matching TRBD2 (6 bases). The CDR3 runs to 13 residues. V lost 3 bases, J lost 3 bases, and 9 bases lay in between. CDR1 and CDR2 from the germline V gene are KGHSH and LQKENI. As DNA, the CDR3 is TGTGCCAGCTCACCGGGCGGGGTCTACGAGCAGTACTTC. Translating it yields CASSPGGVYEQYF. Full variable domain (outside the CDR3, taken from reference TRBV18 and TRBJ2-7): NAGVMQNPRHLVRRRGQEARLRCSPMKGHSHVYWYRQLPEEGLKFMVYLQKENIIDESGMPKERFSAEFPKEGPSILRIQQVVRGDSAAYFCASSPGGVYEQYFGPGTRLTVT.

This sequence joins TRBV5-1 and TRBJ2-3, with 7 bases matching TRBD2. Trimming cost V 2 bases and J 0 bases; bases outside gene matches: 6. Germline V gene data show CDR1 as SGHRS and CDR2 as YFSETQ. The CDR3 is 16 amino acids. CDR3 coding DNA: TGCGCCAGCAGCTTTCCCCCAGCGGGGAGCACAGATACGCAGTATTTT. Protein sequence: CASSFPPAGSTDTQYF.

Many counts were recorded for this clonotype. J is TRBJ2-1 and V is TRBV4-3; D may match TRBD1 or TRBD2 (5 bases each). CDR3 length: 16 amino acids. Trimming removed 4 bases from V and 4 bases from J, with 17 bases in between. The germline CDR1 and CDR2 sequences are LGHNA and YSLEER. This CDR3 reads CASSRGSVLSYNEQFF. CDR3 DNA: TGCGCCAGCAGCCGGGGGTCAGTTCTTTCGTACAATGAGCAGTTCTTC.

This clonotype occurred a few times. The chain employs TRBV7-3 and TRBJ2-1; tentative D call: TRBD2 (6 bases). Deletions cut 1 base from V and 10 bases from J, with 23 bases between. The CDR3 has 17 residues. Germline loops: CDR1 SGHTA, CDR2 FQGTGA. CDR3 coding DNA: TGTGCCAGCAGCTTAAACCCCGGTTTAGCGGCAGTCGGCGAGCAGTTCTTC. This encodes CASSLNPGLAAVGEQFF.

This clonotype has only a few counts. The chain has TRBV19 and TRBJ2-3, with 7 bases identical to TRBD2. V lost 4 bases to trimming and J lost 2 bases; unmatched junction nucleotides: 12. CDR3 length: 17 amino acids. Germline CDR1 LNHDA, CDR2 SQIVND (reference sequence). The CDR3 bases are TGTGCCAGTAGTACGGACAATGTGCGGGGGTACACAGATACGCAGTATTTT. Translation gives CASSTDNVRGYTDTQYF.